These 6 T cell receptor beta chains share one sample of origin, sequenced in a study of OX40 agonist ivuxolimab in advanced cancers. TCRdb's copy holds only in-frame clones and misses some; the assay was immunoSEQ multiplex PCR. The data show over 90,000 clones, with around 90% seen just once and 0.15% to 0.2% held by the top ten. The sample consisted of CD4+ or CD8+ T cells sorted from blood, taken in a trial of the OX40 agonist ivuxolimab. These receptors originate from an adult with an advanced solid tumor such as melanoma, head and neck, liver or kidney cancer.

This clone was observed a single time. The rearrangement uses TRBV5-1 and TRBJ2-7; D remains unclear. CDR1 and CDR2 from the germline V gene are SGHRS and YFSETQ. Trimming removed 4 bases from V and 0 bases from J, with 8 bases in between. CDR3 length: 13 residues. CDR3 loop: CASSPQVSYEQYF. The CDR3 DNA sequence: TGCGCCAGCAGCCCTCAAGTCTCCTACGAGCAGTACTTC.

J is TRBJ2-3 and V is TRBV13, with a weak D call TRBD2 (6 bases). Trimming cost V 3 bases and J 6 bases, with 13 bases left between them. The germline V gene has CDR1 PRHDT and CDR2 FYEKMQ (reference sequence). The CDR3 has 14 residues. The CDR3 is CASSFRGSRDTQYF. CDR3 nucleotides: TGTGCCAGCAGCTTCCGGGGGTCAAGGGATACGCAGTATTTT.

The CDR3 bases are TGTGCCAGCAGCTCCACACAGGGGATGGGAAACACCATATATTTT. This sequence encodes CASSSTQGMGNTIYF. The chain has TRBV7-6 and TRBJ1-3; TRBD1 agrees at 7 bases. The ends lost 4 bases at V and 4 bases at J; junction bases unmatched: 7. The germline gives CDR1 SGHVS, CDR2 FNYEAQ. The CDR3 length is 15 residues.

The J gene is TRBJ1-4, the V gene TRBV27, with unresolved D. The germline V and J ends were trimmed by 4 bases and 4 bases, with 13 bases remaining between them. The germline V gene encodes CDR1 MNHEY and CDR2 SMNVEV (reference sequence). This CDR3 is built from 15 residues. CDR3 amino acids: CASSYADGINEKLFF. The DNA of the CDR3 is TGTGCCAGCAGTTATGCTGACGGAATTAATGAAAAACTGTTTTTT.

The chain recombines TRBV30 with TRBJ1-2; D is perhaps TRBD1 (5 bases). CDR1 is GTSNPN, CDR2 SVGIG, per germline (reference sequence). V was clipped by 6 bases and J by 4 bases, with 12 bases between them. The CDR3 extends over 12 amino acids. CDR3 DNA: TGTGCCTGCCCTCAAAGGGGCTATGGCTACACCTTC. Amino acids: CACPQRGYGYTF. The full variable domain, its missing parts supplied by reference TRBV30 and TRBJ1-2, is SQTIHQWPATLVQPVGSPLSLECTVEGTSNPNLYWYRQAAGRGLQLLFYSVGIGQISSEVPQNLSASRPQDRQFILSSKKLLLSDSGFYLCACPQRGYGYTFGSGTRLTVV.

The chain employs TRBV27 and TRBJ1-5; TRBD1 aligns across 7 bases. V trimming: 1 base; J trimming: 5 bases; junction bases outside the gene matches: 11. CDR1 is MNHEY, CDR2 SMNVEV, per germline (reference sequence). This CDR3 has 17 residues. Here the CDR3 reads CASSLLGVGGSYQPQHF. In DNA form, the CDR3 reads TGTGCCAGCAGTTTATTGGGGGTAGGGGGCTCCTATCAGCCCCAGCATTTT.